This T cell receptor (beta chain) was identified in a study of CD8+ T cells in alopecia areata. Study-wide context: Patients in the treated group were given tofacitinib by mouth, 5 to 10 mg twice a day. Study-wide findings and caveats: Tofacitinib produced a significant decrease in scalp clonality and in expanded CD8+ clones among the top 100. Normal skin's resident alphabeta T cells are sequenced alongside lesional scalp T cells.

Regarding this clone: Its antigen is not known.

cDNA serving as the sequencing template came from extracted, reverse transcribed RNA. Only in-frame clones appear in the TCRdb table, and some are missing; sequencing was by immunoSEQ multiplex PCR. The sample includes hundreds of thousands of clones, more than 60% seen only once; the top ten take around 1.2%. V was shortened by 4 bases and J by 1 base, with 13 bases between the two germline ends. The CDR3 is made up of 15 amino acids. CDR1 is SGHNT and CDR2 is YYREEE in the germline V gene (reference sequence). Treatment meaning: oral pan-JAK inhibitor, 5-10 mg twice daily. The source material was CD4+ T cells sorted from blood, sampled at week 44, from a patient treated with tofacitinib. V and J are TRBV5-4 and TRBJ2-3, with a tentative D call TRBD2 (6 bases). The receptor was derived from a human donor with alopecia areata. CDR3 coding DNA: TGTGCCAGCAGCCTGGAGGGCTATGGCACAGATACGCAGTATTTT. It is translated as CASSLEGYGTDTQYF.